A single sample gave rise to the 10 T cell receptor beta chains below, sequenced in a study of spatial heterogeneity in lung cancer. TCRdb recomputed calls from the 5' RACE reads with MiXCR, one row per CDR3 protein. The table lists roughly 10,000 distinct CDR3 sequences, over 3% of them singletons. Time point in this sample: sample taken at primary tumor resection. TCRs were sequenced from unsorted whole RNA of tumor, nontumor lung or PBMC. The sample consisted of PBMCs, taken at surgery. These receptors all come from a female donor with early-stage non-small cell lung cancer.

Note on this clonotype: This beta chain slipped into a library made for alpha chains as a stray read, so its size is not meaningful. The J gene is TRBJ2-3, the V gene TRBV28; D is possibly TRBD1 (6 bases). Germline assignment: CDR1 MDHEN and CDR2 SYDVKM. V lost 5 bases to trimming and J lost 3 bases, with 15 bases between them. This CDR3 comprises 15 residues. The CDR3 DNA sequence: TGTGCCAGCAGTCCAGGACAGCTCAGGACAGATACGCAGTATTTT. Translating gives CASSPGQLRTDTQYF.

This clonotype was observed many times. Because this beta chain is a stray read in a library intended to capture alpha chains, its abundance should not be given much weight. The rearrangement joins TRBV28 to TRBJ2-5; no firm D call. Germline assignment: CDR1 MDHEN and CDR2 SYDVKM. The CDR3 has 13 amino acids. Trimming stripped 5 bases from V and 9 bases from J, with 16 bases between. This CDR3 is CASSRTQDRAQYF. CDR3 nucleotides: TGTGCCAGCAGTCGGACCCAAGATAGGGCCCAGTACTTC.

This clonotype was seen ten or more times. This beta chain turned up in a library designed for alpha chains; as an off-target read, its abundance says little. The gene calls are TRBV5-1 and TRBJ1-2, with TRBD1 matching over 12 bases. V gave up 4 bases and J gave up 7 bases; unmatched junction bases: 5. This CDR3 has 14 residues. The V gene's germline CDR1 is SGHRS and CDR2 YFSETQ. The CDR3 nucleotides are TGCGCCAGCAGCCAGGGACAGGGGGCAAGTGGCTACACCTTC. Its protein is CASSQGQGASGYTF.

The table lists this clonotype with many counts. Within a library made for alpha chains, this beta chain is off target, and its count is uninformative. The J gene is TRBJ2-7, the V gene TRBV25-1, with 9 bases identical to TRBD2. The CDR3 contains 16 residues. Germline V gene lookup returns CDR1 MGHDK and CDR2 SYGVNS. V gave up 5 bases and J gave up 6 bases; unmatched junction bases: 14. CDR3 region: CASSPKWASGTLEQYF. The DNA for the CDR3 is TGTGCCAGCAGTCCTAAGTGGGCTAGCGGGACACTCGAGCAGTACTTC.

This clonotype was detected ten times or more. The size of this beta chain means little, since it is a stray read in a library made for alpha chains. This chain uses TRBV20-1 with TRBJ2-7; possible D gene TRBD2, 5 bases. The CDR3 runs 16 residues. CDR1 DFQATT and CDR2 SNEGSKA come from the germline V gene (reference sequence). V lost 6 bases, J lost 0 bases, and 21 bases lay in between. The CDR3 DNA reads TGCAGTGCGACGCGCTACTCGCGGGCGGACTCCTACGAGCAGTACTTC. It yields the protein CSATRYSRADSYEQYF.

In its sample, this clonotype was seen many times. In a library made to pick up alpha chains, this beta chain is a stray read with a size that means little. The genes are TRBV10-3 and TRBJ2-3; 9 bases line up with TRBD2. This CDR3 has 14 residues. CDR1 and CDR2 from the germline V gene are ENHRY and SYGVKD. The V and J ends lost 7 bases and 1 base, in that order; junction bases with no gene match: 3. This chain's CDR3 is CAINQRGGTDTQYF. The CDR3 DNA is TGTGCCATCAATCAGCGGGGGGGCACAGATACGCAGTATTTT.

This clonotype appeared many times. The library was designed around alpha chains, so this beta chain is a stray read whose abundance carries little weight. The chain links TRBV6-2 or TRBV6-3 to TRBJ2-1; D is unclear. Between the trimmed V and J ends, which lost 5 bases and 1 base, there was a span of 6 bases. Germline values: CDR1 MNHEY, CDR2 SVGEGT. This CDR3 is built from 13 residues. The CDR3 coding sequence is TGTGCCAGCAGTCGACCATCCTACAATGAGCAGTTCTTC. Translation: CASSRPSYNEQFF.

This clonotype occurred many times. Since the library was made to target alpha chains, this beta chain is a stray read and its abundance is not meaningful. Written as DNA, the CDR3 is TGTGCCAGCAGTGACTCCTCTAGCCGTTCTGAGCAGTACTTC. It encodes CASSDSSSRSEQYF. This rearrangement joins TRBV25-1 to TRBJ2-7, with D possibly matching TRBD2 (5 bases). The CDR3 is made up of 14 amino acids. Trimming removed 3 bases from V and 7 bases from J, with 16 bases in between. The germline gives CDR1 MGHDK, CDR2 SYGVNS.

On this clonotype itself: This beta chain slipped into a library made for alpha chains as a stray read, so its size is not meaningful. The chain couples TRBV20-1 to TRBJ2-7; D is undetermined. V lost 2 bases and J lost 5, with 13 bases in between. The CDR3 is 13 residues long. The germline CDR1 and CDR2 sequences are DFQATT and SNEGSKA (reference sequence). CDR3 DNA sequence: TGCAGTGCTAGAATCGGCCGCGTCCACGAGCAGTACTTC. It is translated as CSARIGRVHEQYF.

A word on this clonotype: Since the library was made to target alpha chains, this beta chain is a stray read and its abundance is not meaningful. This CDR3 reads CASSYQQGSYEQYF. CDR3 in DNA: TGTGCCAGCAGTTACCAGCAGGGGTCCTACGAGCAGTACTTC. This sequence joins TRBV6-5 and TRBJ2-7, with D possibly TRBD1 on 6 matching bases. The CDR3 contains 14 residues. Germline V gives CDR1 MNHEY, CDR2 SVGAGI. The V end lost 2 bases, the J end lost 1 base, and 9 bases lay between the germline ends.